The subject of this entry is one T cell receptor beta chain. These data are taken from a study of T cell changes during pregnancy in multiple sclerosis. CDR3 length: 16 residues. Trimming left V 4 bases short and J 0 bases short, with 14 bases between. The V gene's germline CDR1 is SGHNT and CDR2 YYREEE (reference sequence). Profiled with immunoSEQ multiplex PCR; TCRdb holds only in-frame clones, not every one. The sample consists of around 55,000 clones, approximately 93% of them appearing once. The J gene is TRBJ2-1, the V gene TRBV5-4, with unresolved D. This TCR came from a female donor with multiple sclerosis, enrolled in a pregnancy study. This material consisted of CD8+ T cells from peripheral blood mononuclear cells, taken in the second trimester of pregnancy. The CDR3: CASSPESPSSYNEQFF. DNA of the CDR3: TGTGCCAGCAGCCCTGAGAGCCCGAGCTCCTACAATGAGCAGTTCTTC. Supplemented by reference TRBV5-4 and TRBJ2-1, the full variable domain reads ETGVTQSPTHLIKTRGQQVTLRCSSQSGHNTVSWYQQALGQGPQFIFQYYREEENGRGNFPPRFSGLQFPNYSSELNVNALELDDSALYLCASSPESPSSYNEQFFGPGTRLTVL.